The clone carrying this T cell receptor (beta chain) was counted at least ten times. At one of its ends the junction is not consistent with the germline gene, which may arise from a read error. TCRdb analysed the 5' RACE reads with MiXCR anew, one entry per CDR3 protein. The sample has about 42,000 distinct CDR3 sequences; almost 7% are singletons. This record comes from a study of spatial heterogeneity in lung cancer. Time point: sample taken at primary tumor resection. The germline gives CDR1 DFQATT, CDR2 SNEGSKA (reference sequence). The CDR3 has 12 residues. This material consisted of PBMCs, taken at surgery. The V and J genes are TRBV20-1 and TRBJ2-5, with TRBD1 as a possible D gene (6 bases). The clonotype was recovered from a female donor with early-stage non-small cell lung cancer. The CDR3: CSAGDRSETQYF. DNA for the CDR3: TGCAGTGCTGGAGACAGGTCAGAGACCCAGTACTTC.